This T cell receptor beta chain was recorded in a study of T cell repertoires in cytomegalovirus infection. Study summary: Recently described HLA-C-restricted plus well-studied HLA-B-restricted CMV epitopes were used.

Comments on this clonotype: Its antigen is currently unknown.

One entry per CDR3 protein, called by TCRdb with MiXCR from the reads. The sample includes approximately 350,000 distinct CDR3 sequences, nearly 35% of them seen just once. V dropped 7 bases and J dropped 6; count of bases not matched to a gene: 13. The length of the CDR3 is 16 residues. Germline-derived CDR1 and CDR2 are LNHDA and SQIVND (reference sequence). Sequenced here: cultured PBMCs, sampled from culture after CMV antigen stimulation. The receptor was isolated from a human donor in good health (CMV status not recorded). Some clones in this sample may be carry-over from other donors' samples. The genes are TRBV19 and TRBJ2-1; 9 positions match TRBD2. CDR3 amino acids: CASTPRAGTSTNEQFF. The CDR3 nucleotides read TGTGCCAGTACCCCTCGGGCAGGGACTAGCACCAATGAGCAGTTCTTC.